This passage covers 13 T cell receptor beta chains from one sample sequenced in a study of blood T cell repertoires in COVID-19. Some clones are missing from TCRdb's copy, which holds only in-frame ones; the method was immunoSEQ multiplex PCR. The repertoire holds some 240,000 clones, roughly 80% seen once, with over 8% in the top ten. The sample was peripheral blood. These receptor sequences come from a woman of 80 years or more with acute or convalescent COVID-19.

V usage is TRBV4-2 and J usage is TRBJ1-3; D remains ambiguous. CDR3 length: 18 amino acids. Trimming stripped 4 bases from V and 2 bases from J, with 21 bases between. In germline, CDR1 is LGHNA, CDR2 YNFKEQ. CDR3 region: CASSPPAEAGGAGNTIYF. DNA of the CDR3: TGTGCCAGCAGCCCACCGGCCGAGGCAGGAGGCGCTGGAAACACCATATATTTT.

This clone was seen a single time. V gene TRBV19 combines with J gene TRBJ1-6; 9 nucleotides line up with TRBD1. The CDR3 sequence is 17 residues long. The germline V gene has CDR1 LNHDA and CDR2 SQIVND (reference sequence). The ends lost 5 bases at V and 10 bases at J; junction bases unmatched: 15. Here the CDR3 reads CASSPDRGRATGSPLHF. In DNA, the CDR3 is TGTGCCAGTAGTCCGGACAGGGGCCGGGCCACGGGGTCACCCCTCCACTTT.

The rearrangement uses TRBV5-1 and TRBJ2-7, with D maybe TRBD2 (6 bases). Per germline, CDR1 SGHRS and CDR2 YFSETQ. This CDR3 region has 13 residues. V was cut by 4 bases and J by 7 bases, with 15 bases left in between. The CDR3 coding sequence is TGCGCCAGCAGCGCGCCCGGGGCGGGGGAGCAGTACTTC. Its protein product is CASSAPGAGEQYF. The complete variable domain, with remaining parts taken from reference TRBV5-1 and TRBJ2-7, reads KAGVTQTPRYLIKTRGQQVTLSCSPISGHRSVSWYQQTPGQGLQFLFEYFSETQRNKGNFPGRFSGRQFSNSRSEMNVSTLELGDSALYLCASSAPGAGEQYFGPGTRLTVT.

The chain links TRBV12-3 or TRBV12-4 to TRBJ2-1, with D hard to call. The V gene lost 4 bases and the J gene lost 3 bases, with 7 bases spanning the gap. This CDR3 contains 13 residues. The CDR3 reads CASSSRVYNEQFF. The CDR3, as DNA: TGTGCCAGCAGTTCTCGAGTCTACAATGAGCAGTTCTTC.

The V and J genes are TRBV6-1 and TRBJ1-1, with TRBD1 matching 10 bases. Germline CDR1 and CDR2: MNHNS and SASEGT. The CDR3 consists of 19 residues. V lost 4 bases to trimming and J lost 0 bases; unmatched junction nucleotides: 14. The CDR3 here is CASSGDTGTGVFMNTEAFF. The CDR3 DNA sequence: TGTGCCAGCAGTGGGGACACCGGGACAGGGGTGTTCATGAACACTGAAGCTTTCTTT.

V is TRBV19 and J is TRBJ1-2, with D possibly matching TRBD1 (6 bases). V was pared by 7 bases and J by 4 bases, with 13 bases between. The CDR3 is made up of 13 amino acids. The germline CDR1 and CDR2 sequences are LNHDA and SQIVND (reference sequence). The DNA of the CDR3 is TGTGCCAGTACCCCTACAGGGACCTATGGCTACACCTTC. The encoded protein is CASTPTGTYGYTF.

The chain employs TRBV29-1 and TRBJ1-2; 7 bases align to TRBD1. The CDR3 is 12 amino acids. The junction had 5 bases not matched to a gene; V was cut back by 6 bases and J by 4 bases. Germline-derived CDR1 and CDR2 are SQVTM and ANQGSEA. The CDR3 loop reads CSVTDRSYGYTF. CDR3 DNA sequence: TGCAGCGTGACGGACAGGTCCTATGGCTACACCTTC.

On this clone itself: One junction end disagrees with the germline gene, perhaps due to a read error. The V call is TRBV7-7, the J call TRBJ2-2; D possibly corresponds to TRBD1 (6 bases). CDR1 is SSHAT and CDR2 is FNYEAQ in the germline V gene (reference sequence). The CDR3 totals 14 residues. The CDR3 bases are TGTGCTAGCAGCTTGAACAGGGACACCGGGGAGCTGTTTTTT. It encodes CASSLNRDTGELFF.

This clone has a single count. The chain uses TRBV7-4 and TRBJ1-5, with TRBD1 matching 9 bases. The CDR3 sequence is 16 residues long. Per germline, CDR1 SGHVT and CDR2 SQSDAQ. V trimming: 0 bases; J trimming: 2 bases; junction bases outside the gene matches: 2. This chain's CDR3 is CASSLAHRGRNQPQHF. Here the CDR3 DNA reads TGTGCCAGCAGCTTAGCTCACAGGGGGCGCAATCAGCCCCAGCATTTT.

V and J are TRBV27 and TRBJ1-3, with D possibly TRBD1 on 6 matching bases. From germline, CDR1 is MNHEY and CDR2 SMNVEV (reference sequence). CDR3 size: 15 residues. V lost 6 bases, J lost 4 bases, and 16 bases lay in between. CDR3 nucleotides: TGTGCCAGCAGCCCCCTTGGGGGCGGCGGAAACACCATATATTTT. It translates to CASSPLGGGGNTIYF.

The DNA for the CDR3 is TGCGCCAGCAGCTCCTTCGGACTAGCGGGCACAGATACGCAGTATTTT. Protein sequence: CASSSFGLAGTDTQYF. The chain carries TRBV5-1 and TRBJ2-3, with 10 positions matching TRBD2. Germline loops: CDR1 SGHRS, CDR2 YFSETQ. CDR3 length: 16 amino acids. The trim removed 3 bases at V and 1 base at J, leaving 5 bases unmatched. Together with reference TRBV5-1 and TRBJ2-3, the CDR3 gives the full variable domain: KAGVTQTPRYLIKTRGQQVTLSCSPISGHRSVSWYQQTPGQGLQFLFEYFSETQRNKGNFPGRFSGRQFSNSRSEMNVSTLELGDSALYLCASSSFGLAGTDTQYFGPGTRLTVL.

V usage is TRBV28 and J usage is TRBJ1-2; TRBD1 might be the D (5 bases). There are 13 residues in the CDR3. CDR1 MDHEN and CDR2 SYDVKM come from the germline V gene. Trimming shortened V by 7 bases and J by 8 bases, and 17 bases separated the two germline ends. CDR3 in DNA: TGTGCCAGCACGGTCTCGGACAATCGCGGCTACACCTTC. It codes for CASTVSDNRGYTF.

The chain employs TRBV6-5 and TRBJ2-2, with a weak D call TRBD2 (5 bases). The CDR3 covers 12 residues. Germline values: CDR1 MNHEY, CDR2 SVGAGI. The V end was cut by 7 bases, the J end by 7 bases, with 10 bases between. This CDR3 reads CASTRAGGELFF. CDR3 DNA sequence: TGTGCCAGCACCCGGGCGGGCGGGGAGCTGTTTTTT.